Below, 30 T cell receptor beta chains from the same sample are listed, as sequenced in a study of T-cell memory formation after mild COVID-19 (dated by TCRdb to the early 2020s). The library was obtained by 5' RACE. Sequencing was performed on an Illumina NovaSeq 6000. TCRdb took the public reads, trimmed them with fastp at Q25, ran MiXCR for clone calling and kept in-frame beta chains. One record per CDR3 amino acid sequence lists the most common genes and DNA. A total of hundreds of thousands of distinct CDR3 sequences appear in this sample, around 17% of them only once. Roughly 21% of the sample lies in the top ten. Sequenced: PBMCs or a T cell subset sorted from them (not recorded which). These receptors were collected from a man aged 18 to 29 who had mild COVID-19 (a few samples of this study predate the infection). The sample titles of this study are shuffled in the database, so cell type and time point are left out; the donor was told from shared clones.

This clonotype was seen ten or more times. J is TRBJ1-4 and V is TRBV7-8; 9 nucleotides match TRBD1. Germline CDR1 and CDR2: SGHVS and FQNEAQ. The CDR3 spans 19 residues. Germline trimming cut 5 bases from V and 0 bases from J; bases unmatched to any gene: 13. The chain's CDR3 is CASSPYPGQGRTTNEKLFF. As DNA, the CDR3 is TGTGCCAGCAGCCCCTATCCGGGACAGGGAAGAACAACTAATGAAAAACTGTTTTTT.

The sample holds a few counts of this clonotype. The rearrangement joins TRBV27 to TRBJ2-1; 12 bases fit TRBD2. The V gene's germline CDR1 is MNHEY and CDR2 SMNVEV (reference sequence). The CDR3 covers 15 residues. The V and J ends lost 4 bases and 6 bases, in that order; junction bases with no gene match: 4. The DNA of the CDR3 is TGTGCCAGCAGTTCTAGCGGGGGGGTCTTCAATGAGCAGTTCTTC. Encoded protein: CASSSSGGVFNEQFF.

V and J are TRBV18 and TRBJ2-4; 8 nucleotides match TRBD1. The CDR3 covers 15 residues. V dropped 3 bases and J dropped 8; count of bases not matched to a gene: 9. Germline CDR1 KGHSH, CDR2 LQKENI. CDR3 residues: CASSPLQGAQDIQYF. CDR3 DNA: TGTGCCAGCTCACCCCTTCAGGGGGCGCAGGACATTCAGTACTTC.

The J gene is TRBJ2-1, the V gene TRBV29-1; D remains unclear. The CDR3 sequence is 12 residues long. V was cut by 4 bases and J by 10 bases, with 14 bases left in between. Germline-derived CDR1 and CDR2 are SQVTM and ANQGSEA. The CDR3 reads CSVAPLLREQFF. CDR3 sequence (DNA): TGCAGCGTTGCCCCCCTTCTCAGGGAGCAGTTCTTC.

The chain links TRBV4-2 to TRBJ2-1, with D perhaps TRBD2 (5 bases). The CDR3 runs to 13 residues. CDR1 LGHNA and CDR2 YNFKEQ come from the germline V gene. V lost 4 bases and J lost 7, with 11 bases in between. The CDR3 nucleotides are TGTGCCAGCAGCCCAGGACTGTCAAATGAGCAGTTCTTC. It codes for CASSPGLSNEQFF.

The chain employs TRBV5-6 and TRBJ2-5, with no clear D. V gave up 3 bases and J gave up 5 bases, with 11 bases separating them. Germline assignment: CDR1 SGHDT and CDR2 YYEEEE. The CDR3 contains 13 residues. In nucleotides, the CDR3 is TGTGCCAGCAGCTGGTCGGGCGCGGAGACCCAGTACTTC. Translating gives CASSWSGAETQYF.

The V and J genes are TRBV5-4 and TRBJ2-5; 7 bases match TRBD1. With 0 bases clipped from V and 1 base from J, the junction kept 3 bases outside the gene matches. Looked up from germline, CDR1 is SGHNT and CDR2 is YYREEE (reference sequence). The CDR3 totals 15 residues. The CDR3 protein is CASSLGTGAQETQYF. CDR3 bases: TGTGCCAGCAGCTTGGGGACAGGCGCCCAAGAGACCCAGTACTTC.

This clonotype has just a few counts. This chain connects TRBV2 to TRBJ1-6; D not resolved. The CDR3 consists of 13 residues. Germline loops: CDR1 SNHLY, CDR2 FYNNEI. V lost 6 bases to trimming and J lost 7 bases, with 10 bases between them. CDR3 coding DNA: TGTGCCAGCAGGAGAGAGACAAATTCACCCCTCCACTTT. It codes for CASRRETNSPLHF.

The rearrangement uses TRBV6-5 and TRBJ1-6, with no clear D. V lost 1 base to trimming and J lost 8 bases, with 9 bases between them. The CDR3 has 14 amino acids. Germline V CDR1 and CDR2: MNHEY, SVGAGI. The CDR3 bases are TGTGCCAGCAGTTACTTTATCCCGGATTCACCCCTCCACTTT. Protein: CASSYFIPDSPLHF.

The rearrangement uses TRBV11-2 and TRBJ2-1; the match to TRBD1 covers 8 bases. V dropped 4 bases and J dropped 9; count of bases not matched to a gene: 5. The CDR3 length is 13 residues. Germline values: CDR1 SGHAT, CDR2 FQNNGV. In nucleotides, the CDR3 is TGTGCCAGCAGCTCTGACAGGGGAAGTGAGCAGTTCTTC. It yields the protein CASSSDRGSEQFF.

CDR3 DNA sequence: TGTGCCAGCCAAGGGGGTGTAGGGGTAGTCGGGGAGCTGTTTTTT. It encodes CASQGGVGVVGELFF. The rearrangement joins TRBV11-2 to TRBJ2-2; a weak D match, TRBD1 (6 bases). V gave up 8 bases and J gave up 7 bases, with 20 bases separating them. In germline, CDR1 is SGHAT, CDR2 FQNNGV. This CDR3 is 15 amino acids long.

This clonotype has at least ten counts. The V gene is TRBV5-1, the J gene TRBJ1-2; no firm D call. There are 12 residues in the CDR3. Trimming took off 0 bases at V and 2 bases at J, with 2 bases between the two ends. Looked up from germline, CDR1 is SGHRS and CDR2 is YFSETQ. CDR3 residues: CASSLDNYGYTF. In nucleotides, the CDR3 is TGCGCCAGCAGCTTGGACAACTATGGCTACACCTTC.

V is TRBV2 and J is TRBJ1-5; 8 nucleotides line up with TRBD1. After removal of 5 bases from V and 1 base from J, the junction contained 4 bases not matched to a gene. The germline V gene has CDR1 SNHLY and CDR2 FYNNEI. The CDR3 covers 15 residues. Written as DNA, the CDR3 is TGTGCCAGCAGTCGAGGACAGGGAAGCAATCAGCCCCAGCATTTT. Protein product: CASSRGQGSNQPQHF.

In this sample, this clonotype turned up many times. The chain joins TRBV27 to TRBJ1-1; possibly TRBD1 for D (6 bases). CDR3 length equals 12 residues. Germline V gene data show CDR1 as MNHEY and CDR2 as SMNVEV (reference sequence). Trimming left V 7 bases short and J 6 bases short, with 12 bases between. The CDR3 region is CASIGWGPEAFF. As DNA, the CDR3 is TGTGCCAGCATAGGTTGGGGGCCTGAAGCTTTCTTT.

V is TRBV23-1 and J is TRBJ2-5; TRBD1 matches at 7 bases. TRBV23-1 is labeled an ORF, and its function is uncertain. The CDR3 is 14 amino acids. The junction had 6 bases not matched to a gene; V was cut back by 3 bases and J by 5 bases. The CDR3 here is CASSHPTGSETQYF. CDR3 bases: TGCGCCAGCAGTCACCCGACAGGGAGCGAGACCCAGTACTTC.

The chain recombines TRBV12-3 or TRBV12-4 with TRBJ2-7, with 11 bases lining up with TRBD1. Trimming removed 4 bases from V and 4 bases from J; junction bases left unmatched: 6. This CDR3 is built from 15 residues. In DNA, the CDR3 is TGTGCCAGCAGTTGGACAGGGGGCGGTACTTACGAGCAGTACTTC. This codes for CASSWTGGGTYEQYF.

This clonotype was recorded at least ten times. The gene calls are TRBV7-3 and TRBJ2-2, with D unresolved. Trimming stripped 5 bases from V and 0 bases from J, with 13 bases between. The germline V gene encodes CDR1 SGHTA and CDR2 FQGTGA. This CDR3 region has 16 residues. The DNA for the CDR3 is TGTGCCAGCAGCGTTCAGCTGGGATCGAACACCGGGGAGCTGTTTTTT. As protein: CASSVQLGSNTGELFF.

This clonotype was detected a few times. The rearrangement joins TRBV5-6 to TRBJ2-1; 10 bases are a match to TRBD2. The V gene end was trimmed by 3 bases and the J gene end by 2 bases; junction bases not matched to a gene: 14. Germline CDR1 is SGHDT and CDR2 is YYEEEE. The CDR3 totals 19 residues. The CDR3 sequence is CASSSALAGDNPAYNEQFF. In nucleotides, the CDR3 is TGTGCCAGCAGCTCGGCTCTAGCGGGGGATAACCCTGCCTACAATGAGCAGTTCTTC.

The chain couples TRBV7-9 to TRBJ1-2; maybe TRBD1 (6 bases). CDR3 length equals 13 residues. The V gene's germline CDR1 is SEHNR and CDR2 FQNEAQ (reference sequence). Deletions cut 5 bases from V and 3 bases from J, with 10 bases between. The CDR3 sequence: CASSTGQYYGYTF. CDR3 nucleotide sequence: TGTGCCAGCAGCACCGGACAGTACTATGGCTACACCTTC.

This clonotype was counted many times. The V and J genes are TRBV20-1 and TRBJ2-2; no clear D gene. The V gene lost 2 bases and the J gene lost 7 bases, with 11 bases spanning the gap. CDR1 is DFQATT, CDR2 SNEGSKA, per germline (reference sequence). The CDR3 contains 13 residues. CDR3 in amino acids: CSARLTASGELFF. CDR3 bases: TGCAGTGCTAGATTGACCGCTAGCGGGGAGCTGTTTTTT.

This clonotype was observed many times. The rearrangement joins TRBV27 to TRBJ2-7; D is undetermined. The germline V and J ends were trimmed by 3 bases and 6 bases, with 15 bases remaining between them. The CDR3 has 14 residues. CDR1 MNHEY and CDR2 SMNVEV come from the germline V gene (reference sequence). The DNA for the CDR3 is TGTGCCAGCAGTTTGGGCGGCACGTCGCGCGAGCAGTACTTC. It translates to CASSLGGTSREQYF.

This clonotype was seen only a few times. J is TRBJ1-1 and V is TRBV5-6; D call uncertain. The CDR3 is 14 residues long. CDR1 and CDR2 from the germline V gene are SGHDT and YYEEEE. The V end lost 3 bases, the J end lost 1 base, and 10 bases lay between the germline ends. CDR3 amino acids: CASSWARRNTEAFF. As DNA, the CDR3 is TGTGCCAGCAGCTGGGCCCGCAGGAACACTGAAGCTTTCTTT.

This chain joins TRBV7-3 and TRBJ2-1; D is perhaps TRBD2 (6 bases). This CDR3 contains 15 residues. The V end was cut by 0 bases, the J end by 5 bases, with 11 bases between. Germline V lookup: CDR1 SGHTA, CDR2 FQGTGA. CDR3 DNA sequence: TGTGCCAGCAGCTTAACTTCCAGGAGGGACAATGAGCAGTTCTTC. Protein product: CASSLTSRRDNEQFF.

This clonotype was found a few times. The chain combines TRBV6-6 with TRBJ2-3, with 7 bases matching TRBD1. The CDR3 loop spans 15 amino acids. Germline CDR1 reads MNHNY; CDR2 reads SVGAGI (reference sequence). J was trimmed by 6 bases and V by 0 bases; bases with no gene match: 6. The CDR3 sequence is CASSYSGGAVDTQYF. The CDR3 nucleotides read TGTGCCAGCAGTTACTCAGGGGGCGCGGTGGATACGCAGTATTTT.

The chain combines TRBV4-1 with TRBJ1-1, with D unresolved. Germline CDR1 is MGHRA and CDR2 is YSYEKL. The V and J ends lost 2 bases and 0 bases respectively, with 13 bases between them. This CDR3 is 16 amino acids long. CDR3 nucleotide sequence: TGCGCCAGCAGCCAACCCCCTGGCATGATGAACACTGAAGCTTTCTTT. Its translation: CASSQPPGMMNTEAFF.

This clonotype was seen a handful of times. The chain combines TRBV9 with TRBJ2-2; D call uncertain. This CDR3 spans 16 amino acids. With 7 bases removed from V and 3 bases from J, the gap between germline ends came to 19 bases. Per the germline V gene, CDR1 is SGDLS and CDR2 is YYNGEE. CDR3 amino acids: CASPVGTAQDTGELFF. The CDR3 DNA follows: TGTGCCAGCCCCGTGGGTACAGCGCAAGACACCGGGGAGCTGTTTTTT.

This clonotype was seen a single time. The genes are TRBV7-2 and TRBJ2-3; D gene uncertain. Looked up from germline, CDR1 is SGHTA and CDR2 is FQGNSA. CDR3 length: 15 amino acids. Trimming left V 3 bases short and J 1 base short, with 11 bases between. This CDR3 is CASSFSAPGTDTQYF. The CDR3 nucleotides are TGTGCCAGCAGCTTTTCCGCTCCAGGCACAGATACGCAGTATTTT.

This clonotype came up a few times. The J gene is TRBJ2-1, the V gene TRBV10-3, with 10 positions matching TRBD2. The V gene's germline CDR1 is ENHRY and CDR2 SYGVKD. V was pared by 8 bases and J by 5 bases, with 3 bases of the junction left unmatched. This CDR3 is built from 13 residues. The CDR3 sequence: CAIRLAGNNEQFF. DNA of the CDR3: TGTGCCATCCGACTAGCGGGTAACAATGAGCAGTTCTTC.

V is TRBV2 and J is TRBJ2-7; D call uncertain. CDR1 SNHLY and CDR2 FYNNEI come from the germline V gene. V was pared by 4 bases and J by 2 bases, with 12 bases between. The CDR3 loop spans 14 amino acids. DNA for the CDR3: TGTGCCAGCAGTGGTCGAGTACAGACCTACGAGCAGTACTTC. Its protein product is CASSGRVQTYEQYF.

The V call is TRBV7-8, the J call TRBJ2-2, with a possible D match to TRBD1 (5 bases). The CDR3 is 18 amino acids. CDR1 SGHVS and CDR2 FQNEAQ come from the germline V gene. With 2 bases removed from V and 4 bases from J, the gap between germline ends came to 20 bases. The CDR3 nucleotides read TGTGCCAGCAGCTTACGGTCAGGGCGCAGGCCCGCCACCGGGGAGCTGTTTTTT. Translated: CASSLRSGRRPATGELFF.